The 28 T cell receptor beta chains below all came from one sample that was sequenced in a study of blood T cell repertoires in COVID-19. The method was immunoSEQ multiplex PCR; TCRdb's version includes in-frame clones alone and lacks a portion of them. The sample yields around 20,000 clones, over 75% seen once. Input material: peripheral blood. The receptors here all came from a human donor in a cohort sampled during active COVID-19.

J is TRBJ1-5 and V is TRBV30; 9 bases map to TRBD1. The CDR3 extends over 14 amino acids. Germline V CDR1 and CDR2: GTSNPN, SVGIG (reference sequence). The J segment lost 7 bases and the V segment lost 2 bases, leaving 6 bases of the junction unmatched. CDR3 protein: CAWSRDRVGQPQHF. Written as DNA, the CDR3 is TGTGCCTGGAGTAGGGACAGGGTCGGGCAGCCCCAGCATTTT.

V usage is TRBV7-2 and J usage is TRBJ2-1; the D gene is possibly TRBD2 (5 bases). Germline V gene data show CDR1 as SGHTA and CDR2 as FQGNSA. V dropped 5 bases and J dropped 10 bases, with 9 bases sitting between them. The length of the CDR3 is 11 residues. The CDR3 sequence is CASSPSGEQFF. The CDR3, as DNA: TGTGCCAGCAGCCCCTCGGGGGAGCAGTTCTTC.

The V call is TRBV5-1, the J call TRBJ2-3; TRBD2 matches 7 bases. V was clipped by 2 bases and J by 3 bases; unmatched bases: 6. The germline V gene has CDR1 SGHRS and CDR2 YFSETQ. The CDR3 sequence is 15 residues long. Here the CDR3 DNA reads TGCGCCAGCAGCTTTCCAGCGGGAAAGACAGATACGCAGTATTTT. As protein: CASSFPAGKTDTQYF.

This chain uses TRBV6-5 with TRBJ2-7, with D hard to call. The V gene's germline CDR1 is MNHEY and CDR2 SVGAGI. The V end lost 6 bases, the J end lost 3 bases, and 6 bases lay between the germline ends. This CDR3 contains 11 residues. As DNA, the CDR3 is TGTGCCAGCAGATCCATCTACGAGCAGTACTTC. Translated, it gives CASRSIYEQYF.

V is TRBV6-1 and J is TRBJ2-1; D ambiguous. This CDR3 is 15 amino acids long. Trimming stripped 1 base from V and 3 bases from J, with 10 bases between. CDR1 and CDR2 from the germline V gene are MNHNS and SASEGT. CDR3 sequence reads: CASSEVGGNYNEQFF. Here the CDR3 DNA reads TGTGCCAGCAGTGAAGTTGGCGGAAACTACAATGAGCAGTTCTTC.

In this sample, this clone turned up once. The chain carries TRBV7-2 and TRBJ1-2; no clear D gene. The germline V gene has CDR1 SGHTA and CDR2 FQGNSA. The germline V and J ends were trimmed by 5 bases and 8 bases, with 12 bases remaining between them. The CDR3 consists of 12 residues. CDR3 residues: CASSPDGYGYTF. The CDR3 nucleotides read TGTGCCAGCAGCCCAGACGGGTACGGCTACACCTTC.

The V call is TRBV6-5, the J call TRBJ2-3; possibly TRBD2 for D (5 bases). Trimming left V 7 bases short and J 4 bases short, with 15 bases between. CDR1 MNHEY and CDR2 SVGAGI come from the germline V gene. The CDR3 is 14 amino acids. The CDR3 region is CASKLLERADTQYF. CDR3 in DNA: TGTGCCAGCAAATTACTAGAACGAGCAGATACGCAGTATTTT.

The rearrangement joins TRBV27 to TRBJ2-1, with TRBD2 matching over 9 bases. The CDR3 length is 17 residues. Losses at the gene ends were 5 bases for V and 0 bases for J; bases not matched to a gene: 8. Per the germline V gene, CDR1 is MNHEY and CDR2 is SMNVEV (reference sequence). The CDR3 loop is CASSRPGLASSYNEQFF. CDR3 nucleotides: TGTGCCAGCAGTCGGCCGGGACTAGCCAGCTCCTACAATGAGCAGTTCTTC.

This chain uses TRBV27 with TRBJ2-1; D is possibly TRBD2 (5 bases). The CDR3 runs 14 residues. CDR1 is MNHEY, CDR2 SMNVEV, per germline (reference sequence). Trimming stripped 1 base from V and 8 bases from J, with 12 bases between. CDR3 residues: CASSLFEAGDEQFF. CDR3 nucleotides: TGTGCCAGCAGTTTATTTGAGGCGGGCGATGAGCAGTTCTTC.

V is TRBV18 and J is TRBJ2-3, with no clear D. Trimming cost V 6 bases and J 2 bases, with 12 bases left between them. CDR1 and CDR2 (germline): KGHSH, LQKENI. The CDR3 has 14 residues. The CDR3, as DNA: TGTGCCAGCTCGTCAGACTCCTACACAGATACGCAGTATTTT. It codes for CASSSDSYTDTQYF.

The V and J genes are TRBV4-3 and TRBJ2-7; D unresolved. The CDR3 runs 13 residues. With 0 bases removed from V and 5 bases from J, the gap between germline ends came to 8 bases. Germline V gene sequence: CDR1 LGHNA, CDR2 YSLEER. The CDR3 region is CASSQDTDHEQYF. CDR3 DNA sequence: TGCGCCAGCAGCCAAGATACAGACCACGAGCAGTACTTC.

The CDR3 DNA is TGTGCCAGTAGTATGGGGGAGGGGACTTCATTTAATGAGCAGTTCTTC. Its translation is CASSMGEGTSFNEQFF. The gene calls are TRBV19 and TRBJ2-1, with 7 bases aligning to TRBD2. V lost 3 bases and J lost 7; bases outside the gene matches: 12. Germline-derived CDR1 and CDR2 are LNHDA and SQIVND (reference sequence). The CDR3 totals 16 residues.

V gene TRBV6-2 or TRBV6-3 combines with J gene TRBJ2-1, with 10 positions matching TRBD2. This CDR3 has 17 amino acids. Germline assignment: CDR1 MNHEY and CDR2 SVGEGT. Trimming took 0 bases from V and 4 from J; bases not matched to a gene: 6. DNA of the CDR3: TGTGCCAGCAGTTACTCTCCTACTAGCGGGATTTACAATGAGCAGTTCTTC. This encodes CASSYSPTSGIYNEQFF.

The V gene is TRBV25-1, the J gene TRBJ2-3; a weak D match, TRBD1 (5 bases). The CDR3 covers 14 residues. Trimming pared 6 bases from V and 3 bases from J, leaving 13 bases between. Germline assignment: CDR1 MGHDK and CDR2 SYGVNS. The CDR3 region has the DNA TGTGCCAGCAGAAAGGGGAAGGGGACAGATACGCAGTATTTT. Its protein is CASRKGKGTDTQYF. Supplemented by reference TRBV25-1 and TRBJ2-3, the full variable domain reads EADIYQTPRYLVIGTGKKITLECSQTMGHDKMYWYQQDPGMELHLIHYSYGVNSTEKGDLSSESTVSRIRTEHFPLTLESARPSHTSQYLCASRKGKGTDTQYFGPGTRLTVL.

The CDR3 DNA reads TGTGCCAGCAGCCAGATGGAGGAGGGCGAGCAGTACTTC. Protein sequence: CASSQMEEGEQYF. The chain employs TRBV4-2 and TRBJ2-7, with D possibly matching TRBD2 (6 bases). The germline V gene encodes CDR1 LGHNA and CDR2 YNFKEQ. The ends were cut back, 3 bases at V and 6 bases at J, with 12 bases in the middle. CDR3 length equals 13 residues.

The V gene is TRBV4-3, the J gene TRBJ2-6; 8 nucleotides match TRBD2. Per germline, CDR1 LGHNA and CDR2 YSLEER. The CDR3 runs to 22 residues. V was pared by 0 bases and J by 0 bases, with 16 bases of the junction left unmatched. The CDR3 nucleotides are TGCGCCAGCAGCCAAGAAATCCCCACCAGCGGGAGCCGTGGCTCTGGGGCCAACGTCCTGACTTTC. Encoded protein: CASSQEIPTSGSRGSGANVLTF.

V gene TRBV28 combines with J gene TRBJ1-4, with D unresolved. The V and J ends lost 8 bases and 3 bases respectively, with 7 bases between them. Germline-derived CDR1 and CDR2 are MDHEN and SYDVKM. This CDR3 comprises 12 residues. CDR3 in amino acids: CASGRANEKLFF. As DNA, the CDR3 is TGTGCCAGCGGGAGGGCTAATGAAAAACTGTTTTTT.

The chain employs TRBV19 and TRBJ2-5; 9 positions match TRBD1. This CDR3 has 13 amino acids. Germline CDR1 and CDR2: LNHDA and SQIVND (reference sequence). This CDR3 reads CAIRDREKETQYF. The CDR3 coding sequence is TGTGCTATTCGGGACAGGGAAAAGGAGACCCAGTACTTC.

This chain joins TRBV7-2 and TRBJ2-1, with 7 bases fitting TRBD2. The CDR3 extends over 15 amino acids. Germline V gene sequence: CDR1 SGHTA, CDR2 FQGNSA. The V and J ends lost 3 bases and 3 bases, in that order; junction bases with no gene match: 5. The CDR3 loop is CASSFGLAVYNEQFF. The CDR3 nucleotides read TGTGCCAGCAGCTTCGGGCTAGCGGTCTACAATGAGCAGTTCTTC.

CDR3 protein: CASSTGRGLNTGELFF. The CDR3 bases are TGTGCCAGTAGTACCGGGCGGGGGTTGAACACCGGGGAGCTGTTTTTT. The rearrangement links TRBV19 to TRBJ2-2; 7 nucleotides line up with TRBD2. Germline loops: CDR1 LNHDA, CDR2 SQIVND (reference sequence). CDR3 size: 16 residues. The V and J ends lost 4 bases and 1 base, in that order; junction bases with no gene match: 6.

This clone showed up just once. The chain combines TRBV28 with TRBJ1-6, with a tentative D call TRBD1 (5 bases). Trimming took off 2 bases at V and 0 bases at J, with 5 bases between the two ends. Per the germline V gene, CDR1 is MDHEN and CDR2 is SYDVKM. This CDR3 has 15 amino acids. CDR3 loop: CASSLDSSYNSPLHF. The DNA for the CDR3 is TGTGCCAGCAGTTTAGACAGCTCCTATAATTCACCCCTCCACTTT.

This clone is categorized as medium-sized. CDR3 coding DNA: TGTGCCAGCAGCCAAGAAGGCCAGGCCTATAGCAATCAGCCCCAGCATTTT. It specifies CASSQEGQAYSNQPQHF. The chain joins TRBV14 to TRBJ1-5; D remains ambiguous. CDR3 size: 17 residues. The germline CDR1 and CDR2 sequences are SGHDN and FVKESK. Trimming took off 0 bases at V and 0 bases at J, with 12 bases between the two ends. The full variable domain, completed using reference TRBV14 and TRBJ1-5, is EAGVTQFPSHSVIEKGQTVTLRCDPISGHDNLYWYRRVMGKEIKFLLHFVKESKQDESGMPNNRFLAERTGGTYSTLKVQPAELEDSGVYFCASSQEGQAYSNQPQHFGDGTRLSIL.

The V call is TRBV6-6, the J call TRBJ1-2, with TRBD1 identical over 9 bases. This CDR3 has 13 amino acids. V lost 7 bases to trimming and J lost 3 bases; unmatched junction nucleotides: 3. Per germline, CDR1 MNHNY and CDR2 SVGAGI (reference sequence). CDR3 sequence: CASTWDRDYGYTF. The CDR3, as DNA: TGTGCCAGCACCTGGGACAGGGACTATGGCTACACCTTC.

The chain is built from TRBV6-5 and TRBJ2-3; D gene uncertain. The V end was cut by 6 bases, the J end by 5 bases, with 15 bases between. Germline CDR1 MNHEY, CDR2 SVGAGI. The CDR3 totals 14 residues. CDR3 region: CASRRGNIGDTQYF. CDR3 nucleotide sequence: TGTGCCAGCAGGCGCGGCAATATAGGAGATACGCAGTATTTT.

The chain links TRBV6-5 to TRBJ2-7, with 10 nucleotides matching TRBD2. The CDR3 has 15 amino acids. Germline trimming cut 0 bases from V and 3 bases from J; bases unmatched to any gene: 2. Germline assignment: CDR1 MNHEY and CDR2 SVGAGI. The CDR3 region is CASSYSTSGLYEQYF. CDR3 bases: TGTGCCAGCAGTTACTCGACTAGCGGGCTCTACGAGCAGTACTTC.

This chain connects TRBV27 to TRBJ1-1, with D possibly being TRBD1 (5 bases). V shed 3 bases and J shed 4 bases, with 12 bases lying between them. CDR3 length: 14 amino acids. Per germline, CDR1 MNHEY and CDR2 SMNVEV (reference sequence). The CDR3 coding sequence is TGTGCCAGCAGTTTGGGGAGGGGTAGCACTGAAGCTTTCTTT. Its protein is CASSLGRGSTEAFF.

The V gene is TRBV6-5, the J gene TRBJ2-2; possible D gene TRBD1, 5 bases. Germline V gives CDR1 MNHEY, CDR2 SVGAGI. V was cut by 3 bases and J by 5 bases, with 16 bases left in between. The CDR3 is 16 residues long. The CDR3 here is CASSYSFGADTGELFF. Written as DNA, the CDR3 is TGTGCCAGCAGTTATTCCTTTGGGGCGGATACCGGGGAGCTGTTTTTT.

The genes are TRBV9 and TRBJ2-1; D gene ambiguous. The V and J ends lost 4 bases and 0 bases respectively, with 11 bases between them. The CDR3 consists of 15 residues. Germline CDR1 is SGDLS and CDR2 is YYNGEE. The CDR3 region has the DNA TGTGCCAGCAGCCACGACTTAAGCTCCTACAATGAGCAGTTCTTC. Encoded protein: CASSHDLSSYNEQFF.